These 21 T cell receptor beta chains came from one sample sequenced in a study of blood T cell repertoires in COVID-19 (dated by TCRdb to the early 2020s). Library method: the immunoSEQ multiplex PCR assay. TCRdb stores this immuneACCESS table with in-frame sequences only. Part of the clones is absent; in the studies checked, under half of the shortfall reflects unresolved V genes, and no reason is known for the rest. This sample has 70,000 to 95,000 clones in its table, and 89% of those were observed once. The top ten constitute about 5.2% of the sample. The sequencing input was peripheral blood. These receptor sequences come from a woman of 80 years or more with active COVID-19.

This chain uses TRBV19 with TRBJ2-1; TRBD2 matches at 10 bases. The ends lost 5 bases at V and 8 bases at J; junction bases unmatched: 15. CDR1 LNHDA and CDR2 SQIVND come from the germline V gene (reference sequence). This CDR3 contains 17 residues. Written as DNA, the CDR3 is TGTGCCAGTAGTCTGGGCCGAGGGGCTAGCGGGGGTGATGAGCAGTTCTTC. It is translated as CASSLGRGASGGDEQFF.

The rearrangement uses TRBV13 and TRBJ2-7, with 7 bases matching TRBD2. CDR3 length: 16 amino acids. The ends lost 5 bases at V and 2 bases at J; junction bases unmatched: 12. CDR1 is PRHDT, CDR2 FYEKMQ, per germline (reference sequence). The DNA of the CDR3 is TGTGCCAGCAGCCCCCTGGGGCTAGCGGAGACCTACGAGCAGTACTTC. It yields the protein CASSPLGLAETYEQYF.

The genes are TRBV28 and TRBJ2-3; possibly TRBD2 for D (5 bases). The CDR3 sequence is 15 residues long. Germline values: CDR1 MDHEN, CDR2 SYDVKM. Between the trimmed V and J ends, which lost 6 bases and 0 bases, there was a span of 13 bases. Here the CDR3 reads CASSSPSFSTDTQYF. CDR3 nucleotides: TGTGCCAGCAGCTCCCCTAGCTTTAGCACAGATACGCAGTATTTT.

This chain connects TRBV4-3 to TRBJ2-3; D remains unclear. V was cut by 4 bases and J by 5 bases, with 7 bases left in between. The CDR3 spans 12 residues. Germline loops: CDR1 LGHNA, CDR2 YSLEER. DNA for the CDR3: TGCGCCAGCAGCCGAGGCCTAGATACGCAGTATTTT. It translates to CASSRGLDTQYF.

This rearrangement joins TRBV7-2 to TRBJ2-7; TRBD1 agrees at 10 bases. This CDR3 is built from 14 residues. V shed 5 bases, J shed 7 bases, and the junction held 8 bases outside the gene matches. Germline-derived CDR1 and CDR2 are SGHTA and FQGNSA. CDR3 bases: TGTGCCAGCAGCGCCCGACAGGGGGCAGGAGAGCAGTACTTC. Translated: CASSARQGAGEQYF.

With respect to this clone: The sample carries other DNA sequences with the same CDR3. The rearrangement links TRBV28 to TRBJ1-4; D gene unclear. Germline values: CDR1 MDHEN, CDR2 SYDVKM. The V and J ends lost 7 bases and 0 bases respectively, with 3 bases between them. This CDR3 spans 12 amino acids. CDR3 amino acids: CASTATNEKLFF. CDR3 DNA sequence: TGTGCCAGCACTGCAACTAATGAAAAACTGTTTTTT.

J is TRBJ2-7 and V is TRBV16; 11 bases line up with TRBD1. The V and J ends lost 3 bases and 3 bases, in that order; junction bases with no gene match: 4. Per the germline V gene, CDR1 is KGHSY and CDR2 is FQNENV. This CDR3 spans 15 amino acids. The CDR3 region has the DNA TGTGCCAGCAGCCATCCGGGACAGGGGGTCTACGAGCAGTACTTC. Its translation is CASSHPGQGVYEQYF.

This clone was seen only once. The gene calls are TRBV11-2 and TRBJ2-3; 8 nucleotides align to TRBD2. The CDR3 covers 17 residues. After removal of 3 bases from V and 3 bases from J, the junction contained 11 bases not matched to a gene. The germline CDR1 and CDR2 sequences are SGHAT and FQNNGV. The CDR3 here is CASSFLPGRGGTDTQYF. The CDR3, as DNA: TGTGCCAGCAGCTTCCTACCCGGGAGGGGGGGGACAGATACGCAGTATTTT. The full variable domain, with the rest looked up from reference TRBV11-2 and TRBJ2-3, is EAGVAQSPRYKIIEKRQSVAFWCNPISGHATLYWYQQILGQGPKLLIQFQNNGVVDDSQLPKDRFSAERLKGVDSTLKIQPAKLEDSAVYLCASSFLPGRGGTDTQYFGPGTRLTVL.

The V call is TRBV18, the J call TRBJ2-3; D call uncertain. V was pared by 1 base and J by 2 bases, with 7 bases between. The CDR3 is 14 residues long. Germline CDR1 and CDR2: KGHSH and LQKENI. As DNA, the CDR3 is TGTGCCAGCTCACCACTCAGGTCCACAGATACGCAGTATTTT. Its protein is CASSPLRSTDTQYF.

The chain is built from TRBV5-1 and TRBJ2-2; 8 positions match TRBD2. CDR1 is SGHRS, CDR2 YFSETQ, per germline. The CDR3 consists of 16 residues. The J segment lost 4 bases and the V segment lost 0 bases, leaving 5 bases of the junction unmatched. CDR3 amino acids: CASSLDGAGGTGELFF. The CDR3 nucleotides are TGCGCCAGCAGCTTGGACGGGGCGGGAGGCACCGGGGAGCTGTTTTTT.

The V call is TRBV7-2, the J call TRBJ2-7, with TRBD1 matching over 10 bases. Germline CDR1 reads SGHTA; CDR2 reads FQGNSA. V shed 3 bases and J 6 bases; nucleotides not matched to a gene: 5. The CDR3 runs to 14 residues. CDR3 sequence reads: CASSFSGTGVEQYF. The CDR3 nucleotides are TGTGCCAGCAGCTTTTCCGGGACAGGGGTCGAGCAGTACTTC. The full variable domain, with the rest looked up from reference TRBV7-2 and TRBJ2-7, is GAGVSQSPSNKVTEKGKDVELRCDPISGHTALYWYRQSLGQGLEFLIYFQGNSAPDKSGLPSDRFSAERTGGSVSTLTIQRTQQEDSAVYLCASSFSGTGVEQYFGPGTRLTVT.

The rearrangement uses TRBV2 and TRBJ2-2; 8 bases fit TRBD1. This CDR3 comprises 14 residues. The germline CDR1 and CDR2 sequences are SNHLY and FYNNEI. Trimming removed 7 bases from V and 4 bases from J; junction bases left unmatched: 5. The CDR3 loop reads CASTQGAGTGELFF. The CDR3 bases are TGTGCCAGCACCCAGGGGGCGGGCACCGGGGAGCTGTTTTTT. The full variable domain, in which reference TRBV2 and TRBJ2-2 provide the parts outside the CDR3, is EPEVTQTPSHQVTQMGQEVILRCVPISNHLYFYWYRQILGQKVEFLVSFYNNEISEKSEIFDDQFSVERPDGSNFTLKIRSTKLEDSAMYFCASTQGAGTGELFFGEGSRLTVL.

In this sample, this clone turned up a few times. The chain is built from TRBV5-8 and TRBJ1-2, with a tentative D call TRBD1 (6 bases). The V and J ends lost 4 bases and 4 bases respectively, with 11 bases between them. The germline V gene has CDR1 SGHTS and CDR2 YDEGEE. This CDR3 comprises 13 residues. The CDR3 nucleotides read TGTGCCAGCAGCGAGGGACAAGCCTATGGCTACACCTTC. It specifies CASSEGQAYGYTF.

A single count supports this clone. The CDR3 sequence: CASRRGGLAENEQYF. Written as DNA, the CDR3 is TGTGCCAGCAGACGAGGGGGACTAGCTGAAAACGAGCAGTACTTC. The rearrangement uses TRBV2 and TRBJ2-7; 9 nucleotides match TRBD2. Per germline, CDR1 SNHLY and CDR2 FYNNEI. Germline trimming cut 6 bases from V and 5 bases from J; bases unmatched to any gene: 11. CDR3 length: 15 residues.

CDR3 loop: CASSQGFTSSGDTGELFF. CDR3 DNA sequence: TGTGCCAGCAGCCAAGGGTTTACTAGTTCGGGGGACACCGGGGAGCTGTTTTTT. This chain joins TRBV4-2 and TRBJ2-2, with D tentatively TRBD2 (6 bases). There are 18 residues in the CDR3. Germline CDR1 reads LGHNA; CDR2 reads YNFKEQ. V was pared by 1 base and J by 3 bases, with 18 bases between.

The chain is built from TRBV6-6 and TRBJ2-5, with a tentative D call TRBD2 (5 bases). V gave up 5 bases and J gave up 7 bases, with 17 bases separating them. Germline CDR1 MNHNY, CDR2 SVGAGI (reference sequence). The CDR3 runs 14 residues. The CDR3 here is CASSLPETRGTQYF. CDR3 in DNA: TGTGCCAGCAGTCTTCCGGAGACTCGGGGGACCCAGTACTTC.

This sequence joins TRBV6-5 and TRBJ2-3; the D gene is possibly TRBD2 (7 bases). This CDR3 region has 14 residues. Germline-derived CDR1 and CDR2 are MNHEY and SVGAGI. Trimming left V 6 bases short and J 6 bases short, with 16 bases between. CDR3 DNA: TGTGCCAGCAGAGCCCGGGGGGCAGGCGATACGCAGTATTTT. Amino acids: CASRARGAGDTQYF.

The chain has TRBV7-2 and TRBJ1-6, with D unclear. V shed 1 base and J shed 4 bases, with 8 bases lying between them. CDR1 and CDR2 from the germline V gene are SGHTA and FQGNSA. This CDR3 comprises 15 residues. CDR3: CASSLDGLYNSPLHF. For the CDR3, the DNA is TGTGCCAGCAGCTTAGACGGACTTTATAATTCACCCCTCCACTTT.

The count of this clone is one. DNA of the CDR3: TGCAGCGCGCACAGGGGGAGCAAGGAAGAGACCCAGTACTTC. The encoded protein is CSAHRGSKEETQYF. The rearrangement joins TRBV29-1 to TRBJ2-5; 8 bases line up with TRBD1. J lost 3 bases, V lost 7 bases, and 10 bases had no gene match. This CDR3 spans 14 amino acids. Per germline, CDR1 SQVTM and CDR2 ANQGSEA.

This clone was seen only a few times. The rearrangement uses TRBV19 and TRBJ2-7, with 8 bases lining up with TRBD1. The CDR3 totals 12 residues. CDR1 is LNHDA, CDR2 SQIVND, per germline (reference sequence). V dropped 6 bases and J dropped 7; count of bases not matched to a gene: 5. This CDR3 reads CASSDRGREQYF. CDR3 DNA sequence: TGTGCCAGTAGCGACAGGGGCAGGGAGCAGTACTTC.

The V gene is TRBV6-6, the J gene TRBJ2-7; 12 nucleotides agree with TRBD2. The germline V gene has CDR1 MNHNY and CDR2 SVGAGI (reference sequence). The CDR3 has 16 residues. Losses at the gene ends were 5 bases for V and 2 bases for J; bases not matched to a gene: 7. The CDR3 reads CASSRDLAGGAYEQYF. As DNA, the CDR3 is TGTGCCAGCAGTAGGGATCTAGCGGGAGGGGCCTACGAGCAGTACTTC.